Presented here are 24 T cell receptor beta chains from one specimen sequenced in a study of T cell responses to AZD1222 COVID-19 vaccine (dated by TCRdb to the early 2020s). Reading the label with the study, this specimen's time point is: baseline before first vaccination. The library was produced with the immunoSEQ multiplex PCR assay. TCRdb mirrors the immuneACCESS table, restricted to in-frame sequences. Some clones are absent from its copies; in checked studies, under half trace to an unresolved V gene, and the reason for the others is unknown. The sample profile shows 75,000 to 100,000 clones; roughly nine tenths of them were found once. The top ten clones comprise about an eighth of the sample. The sequenced sample was peripheral blood, obtained on day 0 of AZD1222 vaccination. These receptors were taken from an adult in good health.

The CDR3 loop is CASSVGGSIWDTQYF. CDR3 DNA: TGTGCCAGCAGCGTAGGCGGGAGCATATGGGATACGCAGTATTTT. The chain combines TRBV9 with TRBJ2-3, with 7 bases that match TRBD2. CDR1 and CDR2 from the germline V gene are SGDLS and YYNGEE. This CDR3 contains 15 residues. After removal of 0 bases from V and 6 bases from J, the junction contained 7 bases not matched to a gene.

This chain connects TRBV19 to TRBJ1-5; no reliable D call. Looked up from germline, CDR1 is LNHDA and CDR2 is SQIVND (reference sequence). Between the trimmed V and J ends, which lost 11 bases and 0 bases, there was a span of 17 bases. This CDR3 comprises 15 residues. For the CDR3, the DNA is TGTGCCTCTAGTGGAGGACTGAATAGCAATCAGCCCCAGCATTTT. This gives the protein CASSGGLNSNQPQHF.

The chain joins TRBV12-5 to TRBJ1-2, with a tentative D call TRBD1 (6 bases). V was cut by 0 bases and J by 0 bases, with 20 bases left in between. There are 19 residues in the CDR3. In germline, CDR1 is LGHNT, CDR2 FRNRAP. CDR3 region: CASGLVPGAGPFSNYGYTF. The CDR3 nucleotides read TGTGCTAGTGGTTTGGTACCAGGGGCAGGGCCATTTTCTAACTATGGCTACACCTTC.

The chain uses TRBV12-5 and TRBJ2-1, with D unclear. This CDR3 spans 14 amino acids. The germline V and J ends were trimmed by 3 bases and 0 bases, with 6 bases remaining between them. In germline, CDR1 is LGHNT, CDR2 FRNRAP. As DNA, the CDR3 is TGTGCTAGTGGTTTTATGAGCTCCTACAATGAGCAGTTCTTC. It yields the protein CASGFMSSYNEQFF. Full variable domain (remainder filled in from reference TRBV12-5 and TRBJ2-1): DARVTQTPRHKVTEMGQEVTMRCQPILGHNTVFWYRQTMMQGLELLAYFRNRAPLDDSGMPKDRFSAEMPDATLATLKIQPSEPRDSAVYFCASGFMSSYNEQFFGPGTRLTVL.

The CDR3: CAGTKTGGSYNSPLHF. In DNA, the CDR3 is TGTGCCGGAACGAAGACGGGGGGATCCTATAATTCACCCCTCCACTTT. The gene calls are TRBV30 and TRBJ1-6, with D possibly matching TRBD1 (5 bases). This CDR3 has 16 amino acids. Germline-derived CDR1 and CDR2 are GTSNPN and SVGIG (reference sequence). Trimming took off 8 bases at V and 1 base at J, with 18 bases between the two ends.

The chain combines TRBV7-3 with TRBJ2-2; possibly TRBD1 or TRBD2 for D (5 bases each). This CDR3 spans 16 amino acids. V shed 0 bases and J shed 7 bases, with 15 bases lying between them. Germline-derived CDR1 and CDR2 are SGHTA and FQGTGA. CDR3 DNA sequence: TGTGCCAGCAGCTTAACATCTGGAGTGGGGGTCGGGGAGCTGTTTTTT. Protein sequence: CASSLTSGVGVGELFF.

Comments on this clone: This same CDR3 is encoded by further DNA sequences in the sample. This chain links TRBV20-1 with TRBJ1-5, with D unresolved. The CDR3 loop spans 13 amino acids. V lost 3 bases to trimming and J lost 2 bases, with 8 bases between them. In germline, CDR1 is DFQATT, CDR2 SNEGSKA (reference sequence). The CDR3 reads CSASSGGNQPQHF. The CDR3 DNA is TGCAGTGCTAGTTCGGGTGGCAATCAGCCCCAGCATTTT.

This chain links TRBV6-5 with TRBJ1-1; possibly TRBD1 for D (6 bases). This CDR3 spans 14 amino acids. Trimming cost V 0 bases and J 10 bases, with 15 bases left between them. Germline V CDR1 and CDR2: MNHEY, SVGAGI. CDR3 nucleotide sequence: TGTGCCAGCAGTTACTCGAGGATCGGGGGGCGAGCTTTCTTT. It translates to CASSYSRIGGRAFF.

CDR3 DNA: TGTGCCAGCGAGGAGGGGTCAATGAACACTGAAGCTTTCTTT. Protein sequence: CASEEGSMNTEAFF. The chain has TRBV16 and TRBJ1-1; maybe TRBD1 (5 bases). CDR3 length: 14 amino acids. Germline values: CDR1 KGHSY, CDR2 FQNENV. V lost 8 bases and J lost 0, with 13 bases in between.

V usage is TRBV6-5 and J usage is TRBJ2-2; tentatively, D is TRBD1 (6 bases). The germline CDR1 and CDR2 sequences are MNHEY and SVGAGI. The V end lost 5 bases, the J end lost 7 bases, and 14 bases lay between the germline ends. This CDR3 contains 14 residues. The CDR3 nucleotides read TGTGCCAGCAGTCCCCTAAGAGGGGGCGGGGAGCTGTTTTTT. Its translation: CASSPLRGGGELFF.

The J gene is TRBJ2-7, the V gene TRBV4-3, with a tentative D call TRBD1 (5 bases). Germline loops: CDR1 LGHNA, CDR2 YSLEER. The CDR3 has 14 residues. V lost 1 base and J lost 3, with 10 bases in between. CDR3 DNA sequence: TGCGCCAGCAGCCAAGGGACACTGGTCTACGAGCAGTACTTC. Its protein product is CASSQGTLVYEQYF.

This clone was observed once. The chain carries TRBV9 and TRBJ2-1, with 10 nucleotides matching TRBD2. The trim removed 9 bases at V and 8 bases at J, leaving 8 bases unmatched. CDR1 SGDLS and CDR2 YYNGEE come from the germline V gene. The CDR3 spans 13 residues. The CDR3 loop is CATGLAPSDEQFF. In DNA form, the CDR3 reads TGTGCCACGGGACTAGCGCCCTCGGATGAGCAGTTCTTC.

The rearrangement joins TRBV6-5 to TRBJ2-7, with TRBD1 as a possible D gene (6 bases). V dropped 0 bases and J dropped 3 bases, with 12 bases sitting between them. Germline lookup yields CDR1 MNHEY and CDR2 SVGAGI. This CDR3 contains 15 residues. The CDR3 loop reads CASSYSDRGLYEQYF. In DNA, the CDR3 is TGTGCCAGCAGTTACTCGGACAGAGGCCTCTACGAGCAGTACTTC.

The chain carries TRBV2 and TRBJ2-3; 7 bases line up with TRBD1. The J segment lost 4 bases and the V segment lost 4 bases, leaving 2 bases of the junction unmatched. The germline V gene has CDR1 SNHLY and CDR2 FYNNEI. This CDR3 spans 13 amino acids. The chain's CDR3 is CASSADRADTQYF. CDR3 DNA sequence: TGTGCCAGCAGTGCTGACAGGGCAGATACGCAGTATTTT.

The chain is built from TRBV5-6 and TRBJ1-6, with D possibly being TRBD1 (5 bases). Trimming left V 3 bases short and J 0 bases short, with 7 bases between. The CDR3 consists of 15 residues. The germline CDR1 and CDR2 sequences are SGHDT and YYEEEE. DNA of the CDR3: TGTGCCAGCAGCTATGGGGGCTCCTATAATTCACCCCTCCACTTT. Its translation: CASSYGGSYNSPLHF.

The V call is TRBV30, the J call TRBJ2-3; TRBD2 aligns across 7 bases. CDR1 and CDR2 (germline): GTSNPN, SVGIG (reference sequence). J was trimmed by 4 bases and V by 0 bases; bases with no gene match: 7. This CDR3 is 15 amino acids long. The CDR3 here is CAWSVVAGVSDTQYF. CDR3 DNA sequence: TGTGCCTGGAGTGTCGTTGCGGGAGTATCAGATACGCAGTATTTT. Variable domain in full (rest from reference TRBV30 and TRBJ2-3): SQTIHQWPATLVQPVGSPLSLECTVEGTSNPNLYWYRQAAGRGLQLLFYSVGIGQISSEVPQNLSASRPQDRQFILSSKKLLLSDSGFYLCAWSVVAGVSDTQYFGPGTRLTVL.

The V call is TRBV5-5, the J call TRBJ1-1, with 7 bases identical to TRBD1. Germline assignment: CDR1 SGHKS and CDR2 YYEKEE (reference sequence). J lost 3 bases, V lost 7 bases, and 6 bases had no gene match. The CDR3 consists of 13 residues. CDR3 sequence: CASQGGQDTEAFF. CDR3 in DNA: TGTGCCAGCCAGGGGGGGCAGGACACTGAAGCTTTCTTT.

The chain combines TRBV14 with TRBJ2-6, with a tentative D call TRBD1 (6 bases). Germline CDR1 SGHDN, CDR2 FVKESK. V was pared by 4 bases and J by 0 bases, with 16 bases between. The CDR3 totals 18 residues. The CDR3 loop reads CASSLRQEDYSGANVLTF. The DNA for the CDR3 is TGTGCCAGCAGCCTCAGACAGGAAGACTACTCTGGGGCCAACGTCCTGACTTTC.

V gene TRBV19 combines with J gene TRBJ1-3; D not resolved. The V end was cut by 5 bases, the J end by 11 bases, with 22 bases between. Germline V gene lookup returns CDR1 LNHDA and CDR2 SQIVND (reference sequence). The CDR3 has 15 residues. This chain's CDR3 is CASSLDESIIGPIYF. As DNA, the CDR3 is TGTGCCAGTAGTCTGGACGAAAGTATTATCGGTCCCATATATTTT.

J is TRBJ1-1 and V is TRBV5-6; D is ambiguous. Germline V CDR1 and CDR2: SGHDT, YYEEEE. There are 15 residues in the CDR3. V lost 6 bases and J 1 base, leaving 16 bases between the germline ends. The CDR3 sequence: CASNSYGWGNTEAFF. The DNA of the CDR3 is TGTGCCAGCAACTCCTACGGTTGGGGGAACACTGAAGCTTTCTTT.

This chain connects TRBV4-1 to TRBJ1-5; D uncertain. The V end lost 1 base, the J end lost 5 bases, and 6 bases lay between the germline ends. Germline V gene data show CDR1 as MGHRA and CDR2 as YSYEKL. The CDR3 runs to 13 residues. The CDR3 here is CASSQVPDQPQHF. CDR3 coding DNA: TGCGCCAGCAGCCAAGTCCCTGATCAGCCCCAGCATTTT.

The V and J genes are TRBV30 and TRBJ1-1; TRBD1 matches at 8 bases. The trim removed 2 bases at V and 6 bases at J, leaving 5 bases unmatched. Germline lookup yields CDR1 GTSNPN and CDR2 SVGIG (reference sequence). The CDR3 length is 13 residues. Here the CDR3 reads CAWSRQGIAEAFF. In DNA form, the CDR3 reads TGTGCCTGGAGTCGACAGGGGATCGCTGAAGCTTTCTTT.

V usage is TRBV19 and J usage is TRBJ1-1; D is perhaps TRBD1 (5 bases). Germline-derived CDR1 and CDR2 are LNHDA and SQIVND (reference sequence). The CDR3 has 13 residues. Trimming took off 5 bases at V and 1 base at J, with 8 bases between the two ends. This CDR3 is CASSHRGNTEAFF. Written as DNA, the CDR3 is TGTGCCAGTAGTCATAGGGGGAACACTGAAGCTTTCTTT. The complete variable domain, with remaining parts taken from reference TRBV19 and TRBJ1-1, reads DGGITQSPKYLFRKEGQNVTLSCEQNLNHDAMYWYRQDPGQGLRLIYYSQIVNDFQKGDIAEGYSVSREKKESFPLTVTSAQKNPTAFYLCASSHRGNTEAFFGQGTRLTVV.

V and J are TRBV5-3 and TRBJ2-7, with 7 bases that match TRBD2. TRBV5-3 is noted as an ORF with a role that remains uncertain. There are 13 residues in the CDR3. The J segment lost 3 bases and the V segment lost 7 bases, leaving 7 bases of the junction unmatched. CDR3: CARLMLADYEQYF. As DNA, the CDR3 is TGTGCCAGACTTATGCTAGCGGACTACGAGCAGTACTTC.